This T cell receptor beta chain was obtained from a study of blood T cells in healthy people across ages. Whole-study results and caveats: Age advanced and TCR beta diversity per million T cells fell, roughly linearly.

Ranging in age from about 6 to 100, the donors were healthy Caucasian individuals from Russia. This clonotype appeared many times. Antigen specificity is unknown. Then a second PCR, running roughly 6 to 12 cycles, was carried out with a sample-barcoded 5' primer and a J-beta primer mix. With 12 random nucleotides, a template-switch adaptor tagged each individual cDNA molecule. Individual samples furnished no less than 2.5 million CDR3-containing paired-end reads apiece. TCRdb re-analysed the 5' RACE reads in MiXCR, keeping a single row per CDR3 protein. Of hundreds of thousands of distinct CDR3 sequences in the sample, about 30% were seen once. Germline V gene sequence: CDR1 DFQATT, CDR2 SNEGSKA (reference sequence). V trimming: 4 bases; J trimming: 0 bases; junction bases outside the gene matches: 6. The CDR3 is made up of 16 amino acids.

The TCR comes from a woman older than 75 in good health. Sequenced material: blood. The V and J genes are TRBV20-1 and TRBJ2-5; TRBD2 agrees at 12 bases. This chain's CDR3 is CSATSGGAFNQETQYF. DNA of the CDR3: TGCAGTGCTACTAGCGGGGGGGCCTTCAACCAAGAGACCCAGTACTTC.